This record covers a single TCR beta chain. The data belong to a study of blood T cell repertoires in COVID-19. Across about two dozen US areas, participants ranged in age from about 18 to 100 years. In the original workflow: Using reference gene primer amplification, nucleated cell counts were estimated. The data were produced by immunoSEQ multiplex PCR, yet TCRdb's version contains in-frame clones alone and is incomplete. Clone size and V and J calls were adopted from that table, with D and trimming inferred from the DNA. The repertoire consists of roughly 200,000 clones, with about 82% occurring once and the leading ten covering 7.5% to 10%. CDR3 length equals 14 residues. The trim removed 3 bases at V and 1 base at J, leaving 1 base unmatched. The germline gives CDR1 KGHSH, CDR2 LQKENI.

The sequenced sample consisted of PBMCs or T cells enriched from blood (not recorded which). This sequence was found in a woman aged 25 to 39 who had recovered from COVID-19. The rearrangement joins TRBV18 to TRBJ1-1; 8 bases are a match to TRBD1. The CDR3 loop reads CASSPDRGNTEAFF. In DNA form, the CDR3 reads TGTGCCAGCTCACCCGACAGGGGGAACACTGAAGCTTTCTTT.